This is a list of T cell receptor beta chains from one sample in a study of shared clonotypes between healthy human individuals. The table came from immunoSEQ multiplex PCR; TCRdb's copy has only in-frame clones and leaves some out. In the table there are around 2.5 million clones, over 85% of which are singletons. The source material was naive CD4+ T cells from PBMCs. These TCRs come from a man younger than 35 in good health. Some clones in this sample may be carry-over from other donors' samples. Each CDR3 is given with its conserved first and last residue. A D gene is named only where the DNA matches it firmly. Rows may omit the clone size; those that give it use once, few, many or a size class.

length,V,D,J,size,DNA,CDR3
14,TRBV28,TRBD2,TRBJ2-5,NA,TGTGCCAGCAGTAACTTAGCGGGAGTGGAGACCCAGTACTTC,CASSNLAGVETQYF
19,TRBV7-6,TRBD2,TRBJ2-1,NA,TGTGCCAGCAGCTTAGCCCCCGCCGGACTAGCGGGGGGCTACAATGAGCAGTTCTTC,CASSLAPAGLAGGYNEQFF
16,TRBV11-2,NA,TRBJ2-2,NA,TGTGCCAGCAGCCCCACCGGGACCCAACACACCGGGGAGCTGTTTTTT,CASSPTGTQHTGELFF
16,TRBV28,NA,TRBJ2-1,NA,TGTGCCAGCAGACCGTTCCAGGGGAGCGCCTACAATGAGCAGTTCTTC,CASRPFQGSAYNEQFF
13,TRBV28,NA,TRBJ1-2,NA,TGTGCCAGCAGTCTGCCCGAAAGATATGGCTACACCTTC,CASSLPERYGYTF
16,TRBV4-2,NA,TRBJ1-5,NA,TGTGCCAGCAGCCAAGATAGGTCGCAGGGCGGTCAGCCCCAGCATTTT,CASSQDRSQGGQPQHF
21,TRBV27,NA,TRBJ2-6,once,TGTGCCAGCAGTTTATCGATCCGGATCGGCCAGAAAATCTCTGGGGCCAACGTCCTGACTTTC,CASSLSIRIGQKISGANVLTF
14,TRBV19,TRBD2,TRBJ2-7,few,TGTGCCAGTAGTAGGACTAGCGGATCCTACGAGCAGTACTTC,CASSRTSGSYEQYF
10,TRBV30,NA,TRBJ2-1,once,TGTGCCTGGAGTTCGGGTTCGCAGTTCTTC,CAWSSGSQFF
18,TRBV4-1,NA,TRBJ2-6,NA,TGCGCCAGCAGCCAGGGGCCGCGACAGTCTCTGGGTGCCAACGTCCTGACTTTC,CASSQGPRQSLGANVLTF
15,TRBV7-9,TRBD1,TRBJ1-1,NA,TGTGCCAGCAGCGCAAACGACAGGGACCACACTGAAGCTTTCTTT,CASSANDRDHTEAFF
12,TRBV2,NA,TRBJ2-3,NA,TGTGCCAGCAGCCTTTCAACGGATACGCAGTATTTT,CASSLSTDTQYF
12,TRBV18,NA,TRBJ2-4,NA,TGTGCCAGCTCACCCGCGGAGAACATTCAGTACTTC,CASSPAENIQYF
19,TRBV19,TRBD2,TRBJ2-1,NA,TGTGCCAGCGGAAGACCTACAGGGGCCGGGACTAGCGGGAGCAATGAGCAGTTCTTC,CASGRPTGAGTSGSNEQFF
13,TRBV4-3,NA,TRBJ2-3,NA,TGCGCCAGCAGCCAAACCCTGAGTGATACGCAGTATTTT,CASSQTLSDTQYF
14,TRBV19,NA,TRBJ1-2,NA,TGTGCCAGTAGTGAGACGGGGTGGGGCTCTGGCTACACCTTC,CASSETGWGSGYTF
12,TRBV28,TRBD1,TRBJ2-5,NA,TGTGCCAGCGGACAGGGGACGGAGACCCAGTACTTC,CASGQGTETQYF
15,TRBV28,TRBD1,TRBJ1-5,NA,TGTGCCAGCAGGAGACAGGGATTTGACAATCAGCCCCAGCATTTT,CASRRQGFDNQPQHF
15,TRBV2,NA,TRBJ1-2,NA,TGTGCCAGCAGTGAATGGACAGTGCCCAACTATGGCTACACCTTC,CASSEWTVPNYGYTF
13,TRBV30,TRBD1,TRBJ1-2,NA,TGTGCCTGGAGGGACAGGCATCGATATGGCTACACCTTC,CAWRDRHRYGYTF
16,TRBV11-3,TRBD2,TRBJ2-5,NA,TGTGCCAGCAGCGGAGGACTAGCGGGAGCGCAAGAGACCCAGTACTTC,CASSGGLAGAQETQYF
16,TRBV9,NA,TRBJ2-3,NA,TGTGCCAGCAGCGTAGTTGGAGGGGGAAACACAGATACGCAGTATTTT,CASSVVGGGNTDTQYF
14,TRBV6-5,TRBD1,TRBJ1-4,NA,TGTGCCAGCAGTTCAGGGGGGGAAGGTGAAAAACTGTTTTTT,CASSSGGEGEKLFF
15,TRBV7-2,NA,TRBJ1-3,NA,TGTGCCAGCAGCTTAGGGCCAGGGAGTGGAAACACCATATATTTT,CASSLGPGSGNTIYF
12,TRBV19,NA,TRBJ1-1,NA,TGTGCCAGCCAGGGTATGAACACTGAAGCTTTCTTT,CASQGMNTEAFF
15,TRBV7-2,TRBD2,TRBJ2-7,NA,TGTGCCAGCAGCTCGAGGACTAGCGGGAGCTACGAGCAGTACTTC,CASSSRTSGSYEQYF
14,TRBV9,TRBD1,TRBJ1-1,NA,TGTGCCAGCAGCGTGACAGGGAGCGGCACTGAAGCTTTCTTT,CASSVTGSGTEAFF
11,TRBV28,NA,TRBJ1-1,NA,TGTGCCAGCAGTTTAGTGGGAGGGGCTTTCTTT,CASSLVGGAFF
12,TRBV27,NA,TRBJ2-7,NA,TGTGCCAGCAGTTATATGGCCTACGAGCAGTACTTC,CASSYMAYEQYF
13,TRBV5-6,NA,TRBJ2-7,once,TGTGCCAGCAGACTCGACAGATCCTACGAGCAGTACTTC,CASRLDRSYEQYF
13,TRBV7-9,TRBD1,TRBJ1-2,NA,TGTGCCAGCAGCCTCGGGACAGCTTATGGCTACACCTTC,CASSLGTAYGYTF
15,TRBV2,TRBD2,TRBJ2-5,once,TGTGCCAGCAGTGATGTAGCGGGGGGGGTAGAGACCCAGTACTTC,CASSDVAGGVETQYF
15,TRBV2,TRBD2,TRBJ2-7,NA,TGTGCCAGCTTAGTGAGCGGGACCCGCTCCTACGAGCAGTACTTC,CASLVSGTRSYEQYF
13,TRBV5-6,TRBD1,TRBJ1-2,NA,TGTGCCAGCACTCGACAGGGGTCCTATGGCTACACCTTC,CASTRQGSYGYTF
14,TRBV19,NA,TRBJ1-5,NA,TGTGCCAGTAGTTTAGACAGAGAATATCAGCCCCAGCATTTT,CASSLDREYQPQHF
16,TRBV11-2,TRBD1,TRBJ1-3,NA,TGTGCCAGCAGCCCCGTAAGACAGGGGACGTGGAACACCATATATTTT,CASSPVRQGTWNTIYF
19,TRBV16,TRBD2,TRBJ2-7,NA,TGTGCCAGCAGCCAATCTCGGCTAGCGGGAGGGGAAAGCTCCTACGAGCAGTACTTC,CASSQSRLAGGESSYEQYF
15,TRBV4-1,NA,TRBJ1-5,NA,TGCGCCAGCAGCCAACAGTTCCAGGAGGCTCAGCCCCAGCATTTT,CASSQQFQEAQPQHF
12,TRBV5-3,NA,TRBJ2-7,once,TGTGCCAGAAGCGGCGGGGTCTACGAGCAGTACTTC,CARSGGVYEQYF
14,TRBV28,NA,TRBJ1-5,few,TGTGCCAGCAGTCGGACTTATAGCAATCAGCCCCAGCATTTT,CASSRTYSNQPQHF
15,TRBV5-1,TRBD2,TRBJ2-7,NA,TGCGCCAGCAGCGCGGGACTAGCGGGAGGGTACGAGCAGTACTTC,CASSAGLAGGYEQYF
17,TRBV28,TRBD2,TRBJ2-1,NA,TGTGCCAGCAATCTAGCGGGAGGGTTTGGCTCCTACAATGAGCAGTTCTTC,CASNLAGGFGSYNEQFF
12,TRBV5-1,NA,TRBJ2-7,NA,TGCGCCAGCAGCTTGGAGCGGTACGAGCAGTACTTC,CASSLERYEQYF
14,TRBV6-6,NA,TRBJ2-3,NA,TGTGCCAGCAGTCAGGACACCTACACAGATACGCAGTATTTT,CASSQDTYTDTQYF
16,TRBV14,NA,TRBJ1-2,NA,TGTGCCAGCAGCCAAGATCCAAGGGAGGGAACGGGGGGCTACACCTTC,CASSQDPREGTGGYTF
20,TRBV19,TRBD1,TRBJ1-5,once,TGTGCCAGTAGTATTTCGATTTGGGGGGACAGGGTATATAGCAATCAGCCCCAGCATTTT,CASSISIWGDRVYSNQPQHF
15,TRBV6-6,NA,TRBJ1-2,NA,TGTGCCAGCAGTTACTGGGGAGGCCGGGAGGATGGCTACACCTTC,CASSYWGGREDGYTF
14,TRBV19,TRBD1,TRBJ2-2,NA,TGTGCCAGTAGTATTGACAGGGGCACCGGGGAGCTGTTTTTT,CASSIDRGTGELFF
13,TRBV7-3,NA,TRBJ1-1,NA,TGTGCCAGCAGCTTAGGTCCGGCTACTGAAGCTTTCTTT,CASSLGPATEAFF